A selection of T cell receptor beta chains follows, all from one sample in a study of T-cell reconstitution after alpha-beta-depleted transplantation in children. TCRdb re-called the PCR reads with MiXCR, one entry per CDR3 protein. The sample carries 490,000 or so distinct CDR3 sequences, over 9.5% recorded once. The starting material was PBMCs, obtained before TCRalphabeta/CD19-depleted stem cell transplant. These receptors were collected from a child under 10 years old with inherited bone marrow failure, due to receive a stem cell transplant. Both conserved end residues are trimmed from each CDR3.

>TRBV4-3
ASSQDLRGGYEQY
>TRBV5-6
ASSYVHGWQY
>TRBV20-1
SARDRVTDTQY
>TRBV6-1
ASSRVAGGTDTQY
>TRBV28
ASSYDEGTQY
>TRBV9
ASSATSDSYEQY
>TRBV20-1
SARRQGPRSYEQY
>TRBV5-4
ASSSSGGEEGTGELF
>TRBV6-2/TRBV6-3
ASSYSGTYLGGQF
>TRBV11-3
ASSEGLAGTETQY
>TRBV20-1
SARDLVEANTEAF
>TRBV20-1
SASASGMFEQY
>TRBV29-1
SVKGAADTQY
>TRBV27
ASSLRMRHGELF
>TRBV7-2
ASSLERTGDGYT